A selection of T cell receptor beta chains follows, all from one sample in a study of T-cell memory formation after mild COVID-19. TCRdb re-called the 5' RACE reads through MiXCR, storing one row per CDR3 protein. Here the sample spans 530,000 or so distinct CDR3 sequences, 15% to 20% being singletons. Sequencing was done on a sample of PBMCs or a T cell subset sorted from them (not recorded which). These receptors all stem from an adult woman who had mild COVID-19 (a few samples of this study predate the infection). Cell type and time point are not known. CDR3s include the opening cysteine and the closing phenylalanine or tryptophan. The order of the fields is clone size, D gene, J gene, V gene, CDR3 protein, CDR3 DNA. D genes are given only for firm matches. A clone size is listed for some rows: how often the clone was seen (once, few, many), or a class if it is expanded.

abundance: once; d_gene: .; j_gene: TRBJ2-1; v_gene: TRBV23-1; CDR3aa: CASSHSLGDRYEQFF; CDR3nt: TGCGCCAGCAGTCATTCCCTGGGTGACCGGTATGAGCAGTTCTTC
abundance: .; d_gene: .; j_gene: TRBJ2-3; v_gene: TRBV7-3; CDR3aa: CASSTSGPDTQYF; CDR3nt: TGTGCCAGCAGCACCTCAGGGCCCGATACGCAGTATTTT
abundance: many; d_gene: .; j_gene: TRBJ2-3; v_gene: TRBV20-1; CDR3aa: CSARSTDTQYF; CDR3nt: TGCAGTGCTAGGTCCACAGATACGCAGTATTTT
abundance: few; d_gene: .; j_gene: TRBJ1-4; v_gene: TRBV18; CDR3aa: CASSPRAGDNEKLFF; CDR3nt: TGTGCCAGCTCACCTCGGGCCGGTGATAATGAAAAACTGTTTTTT
abundance: .; d_gene: TRBD2; j_gene: TRBJ2-2; v_gene: TRBV2; CDR3aa: CASSETSGGYTGELFF; CDR3nt: TGTGCCAGCAGTGAAACTAGCGGGGGTTACACCGGGGAGCTGTTTTTT
abundance: .; d_gene: .; j_gene: TRBJ2-1; v_gene: TRBV5-4; CDR3aa: CASSLVRVVKFFF; CDR3nt: TGTGCCAGCAGCTTGGTCAGGGTAGTTAAATTTTTCTTC
abundance: .; d_gene: .; j_gene: TRBJ2-2; v_gene: TRBV19; CDR3aa: CASHRGVTGELFF; CDR3nt: TGTGCCAGCCATAGAGGGGTCACCGGGGAGCTGTTTTTT
abundance: .; d_gene: .; j_gene: TRBJ2-2; v_gene: TRBV11-1; CDR3aa: CASTEGRGFTGELFF; CDR3nt: TGTGCCAGCACCGAGGGCAGGGGATTTACCGGGGAGCTGTTTTTT
abundance: few; d_gene: .; j_gene: TRBJ2-2; v_gene: TRBV12-3/TRBV12-4; CDR3aa: CASSLAGTANTGELFF; CDR3nt: TGTGCCAGCAGTTTGGCTGGGACGGCGAACACCGGGGAGCTGTTTTTT
abundance: few; d_gene: TRBD1; j_gene: TRBJ2-7; v_gene: TRBV19; CDR3aa: CASSPAGTGTYEQYF; CDR3nt: TGTGCCAGTAGCCCCGCCGGGACAGGGACCTACGAGCAGTACTTC
abundance: .; d_gene: .; j_gene: TRBJ2-3; v_gene: TRBV7-3; CDR3aa: CASSLMRAADTQYF; CDR3nt: TGTGCCAGCAGCTTAATGCGGGCCGCGGATACGCAGTATTTT
abundance: .; d_gene: .; j_gene: TRBJ1-2; v_gene: TRBV5-1; CDR3aa: CASSLDRRGYTF; CDR3nt: TGCGCCAGCAGCCTTGACAGGAGAGGCTACACCTTC
abundance: few; d_gene: TRBD2; j_gene: TRBJ2-7; v_gene: TRBV25-1; CDR3aa: CASSDPKVRGTYEQYF; CDR3nt: TGTGCCAGCAGTGACCCCAAAGTGCGGGGGACCTACGAGCAGTACTTC
abundance: .; d_gene: .; j_gene: TRBJ2-2; v_gene: TRBV5-6; CDR3aa: CASSASVNTGELFF; CDR3nt: TGTGCCAGCAGCGCGTCGGTTAACACCGGGGAGCTGTTTTTT
abundance: .; d_gene: .; j_gene: TRBJ2-7; v_gene: TRBV7-8; CDR3aa: CASNDDSRGSYEQYF; CDR3nt: TGTGCCAGCAACGACGACAGTCGCGGCTCCTACGAGCAGTACTTC
abundance: .; d_gene: .; j_gene: TRBJ2-1; v_gene: TRBV4-3; CDR3aa: CASSQEIELDPYNEQFF; CDR3nt: TGCGCCAGCAGCCAAGAAATAGAGTTAGACCCTTACAATGAGCAGTTCTTC
abundance: few; d_gene: TRBD1; j_gene: TRBJ2-2; v_gene: TRBV20-1; CDR3aa: CSAEVPGQGRLGELFF; CDR3nt: TGCAGTGCTGAAGTACCGGGACAGGGAAGACTCGGGGAGCTGTTTTTT
abundance: .; d_gene: .; j_gene: TRBJ2-5; v_gene: TRBV29-1; CDR3aa: CSVDRGDWETQYF; CDR3nt: TGCAGCGTTGATCGGGGTGATTGGGAGACCCAGTACTTC
abundance: few; d_gene: .; j_gene: TRBJ2-7; v_gene: TRBV29-1; CDR3aa: CSVLRGDSYEQYF; CDR3nt: TGCAGCGTTCTCAGGGGTGATTCCTACGAGCAGTACTTC
abundance: .; d_gene: .; j_gene: TRBJ2-1; v_gene: TRBV12-2; CDR3aa: CASRFRGTSGRYTYNEQFF; CDR3nt: TGTGCAAGTCGCTTCCGAGGGACTAGCGGGAGGTATACCTACAATGAGCAGTTCTTC
abundance: few; d_gene: .; j_gene: TRBJ1-4; v_gene: TRBV5-1; CDR3aa: CASRLQGFGDEKLFF; CDR3nt: TGCGCCAGCAGGTTGCAGGGGTTTGGAGATGAAAAACTGTTTTTT
abundance: many; d_gene: .; j_gene: TRBJ1-1; v_gene: TRBV24-1; CDR3aa: CATSDVGHEAFF; CDR3nt: TGTGCCACCAGTGATGTAGGCCATGAAGCTTTCTTT
abundance: .; d_gene: .; j_gene: TRBJ2-1; v_gene: TRBV5-1; CDR3aa: CASSLFPADNEQFF; CDR3nt: TGCGCCAGCAGCTTGTTCCCCGCGGACAATGAGCAGTTCTTC
abundance: many; d_gene: TRBD2; j_gene: TRBJ2-2; v_gene: TRBV12-3/TRBV12-4; CDR3aa: CATGLAGGHTGELFF; CDR3nt: TGTGCCACCGGACTAGCGGGAGGGCACACCGGGGAGCTGTTTTTT
abundance: few; d_gene: .; j_gene: TRBJ1-5; v_gene: TRBV19; CDR3aa: CASSSENQPQHF; CDR3nt: TGTGCCAGTAGTAGTGAAAATCAGCCCCAGCATTTT
abundance: few; d_gene: TRBD1; j_gene: TRBJ1-1; v_gene: TRBV6-5; CDR3aa: CASKLPGQGYEAFF; CDR3nt: TGTGCCAGCAAACTCCCGGGACAGGGTTATGAAGCTTTCTTT
abundance: .; d_gene: .; j_gene: TRBJ2-3; v_gene: TRBV3-1; CDR3aa: CASSQDLARPSDTQYF; CDR3nt: TGTGCCAGCAGCCAAGATCTAGCACGTCCCTCAGATACGCAGTATTTT
abundance: .; d_gene: TRBD1; j_gene: TRBJ2-6; v_gene: TRBV19; CDR3aa: CASRGDRSIGANVLTF; CDR3nt: TGTGCCAGTAGGGGGGACAGGTCGATTGGGGCCAACGTCCTGACTTTC
abundance: few; d_gene: .; j_gene: TRBJ2-3; v_gene: TRBV11-2; CDR3aa: CASSLSMTLLRDTQYF; CDR3nt: TGTGCCAGCAGCTTGTCGATGACTCTCTTGAGAGATACGCAGTATTTT
abundance: .; d_gene: .; j_gene: TRBJ2-1; v_gene: TRBV7-9; CDR3aa: CASRKGIGAGIGYTNEQFF; CDR3nt: TGTGCCAGCCGGAAGGGGATCGGGGCAGGGATAGGGTATACGAATGAGCAGTTCTTC
abundance: .; d_gene: .; j_gene: TRBJ2-5; v_gene: TRBV21-1; CDR3aa: CASSTSGTSGRASKTQYF; CDR3nt: TGTGCCAGCAGCACCTCCGGGACAAGCGGGAGGGCCTCGAAGACCCAGTACTTC
abundance: many; d_gene: TRBD2; j_gene: TRBJ2-2; v_gene: TRBV4-3; CDR3aa: CASSLGTSGRTGELFF; CDR3nt: TGCGCCAGCAGCCTAGGGACTAGCGGCCGCACCGGGGAGCTGTTTTTT
abundance: few; d_gene: .; j_gene: TRBJ2-5; v_gene: TRBV12-3/TRBV12-4; CDR3aa: CASSQTGPAETQYF; CDR3nt: TGTGCCAGCAGTCAGACCGGGCCCGCAGAGACCCAGTACTTC
abundance: .; d_gene: .; j_gene: TRBJ2-3; v_gene: TRBV29-1; CDR3aa: CSNAGSWEEGTDTQYF; CDR3nt: TGCAGCAATGCTGGTTCGTGGGAGGAGGGGACAGATACGCAGTATTTT
abundance: few; d_gene: .; j_gene: TRBJ2-7; v_gene: TRBV5-1; CDR3aa: CASTRGAESHEQYF; CDR3nt: TGCGCCAGCACCAGGGGTGCAGAGAGTCATGAGCAGTACTTC
abundance: few; d_gene: TRBD2; j_gene: TRBJ2-2; v_gene: TRBV7-2; CDR3aa: CASSLFPGRTSGGELFF; CDR3nt: TGTGCCAGCAGCTTATTCCCAGGTCGGACTAGCGGCGGGGAGCTGTTTTTT
abundance: few; d_gene: .; j_gene: TRBJ2-6; v_gene: TRBV7-9; CDR3aa: CASTPGYSGANVLTF; CDR3nt: TGTGCCAGCACCCCCGGATACTCTGGGGCCAACGTCCTGACTTTC
abundance: few; d_gene: TRBD1; j_gene: TRBJ2-2; v_gene: TRBV12-3/TRBV12-4; CDR3aa: CASSLAQGAPGELFF; CDR3nt: TGTGCCAGCAGTTTGGCACAGGGGGCGCCCGGGGAGCTGTTTTTT
abundance: many; d_gene: .; j_gene: TRBJ2-3; v_gene: TRBV20-1; CDR3aa: CSAGPADTQYF; CDR3nt: TGCAGTGCTGGGCCCGCAGATACGCAGTATTTT
abundance: .; d_gene: TRBD1; j_gene: TRBJ2-7; v_gene: TRBV4-1; CDR3aa: CASSQDPRGSSYEQYF; CDR3nt: TGCGCCAGCAGCCAAGACCCCAGGGGGAGCTCCTACGAGCAGTACTTC
abundance: many; d_gene: .; j_gene: TRBJ1-1; v_gene: TRBV7-8; CDR3aa: CASSLGQSNTEAFF; CDR3nt: TGTGCCAGCAGCTTAGGACAGTCGAACACTGAAGCTTTCTTT
abundance: few; d_gene: .; j_gene: TRBJ2-6; v_gene: TRBV6-5; CDR3aa: CASSSWDSGANVLTF; CDR3nt: TGTGCCAGCAGTTCCTGGGACTCTGGGGCCAACGTCCTGACTTTC
abundance: few; d_gene: TRBD2; j_gene: TRBJ2-1; v_gene: TRBV25-1; CDR3aa: CASSDLAGASSYNEQFF; CDR3nt: TGTGCCAGCAGTGACCTAGCGGGGGCCAGCTCCTACAATGAGCAGTTCTTC
abundance: few; d_gene: .; j_gene: TRBJ1-1; v_gene: TRBV13; CDR3aa: CASSLVQADTEAFF; CDR3nt: TGTGCCAGCAGCTTAGTTCAGGCGGACACTGAAGCTTTCTTT
abundance: few; d_gene: .; j_gene: TRBJ1-3; v_gene: TRBV5-5; CDR3aa: CASHRESGNTIYF; CDR3nt: TGTGCCAGCCACAGGGAGTCTGGAAACACCATATATTTT
abundance: .; d_gene: .; j_gene: TRBJ1-5; v_gene: TRBV18; CDR3aa: CASSPGRAGNQPQHF; CDR3nt: TGTGCCAGCTCACCAGGCAGGGCAGGCAATCAGCCCCAGCATTTT
abundance: few; d_gene: TRBD1; j_gene: TRBJ2-1; v_gene: TRBV29-1; CDR3aa: CSVGAGGSSYNEQFF; CDR3nt: TGCAGCGTGGGCGCAGGGGGCTCCTCCTACAATGAGCAGTTCTTC
abundance: few; d_gene: TRBD1; j_gene: TRBJ1-2; v_gene: TRBV29-1; CDR3aa: CSVGGDSRNYGYTF; CDR3nt: TGCAGCGTTGGGGGGGACAGCCGGAACTATGGCTACACCTTC
abundance: .; d_gene: TRBD1; j_gene: TRBJ1-3; v_gene: TRBV7-6; CDR3aa: CASSPVGQATGNTIYF; CDR3nt: TGTGCCAGCAGCCCAGTGGGACAGGCAACTGGAAACACCATATATTTT
abundance: .; d_gene: .; j_gene: TRBJ2-1; v_gene: TRBV10-3; CDR3aa: CAISESGPYNEQFF; CDR3nt: TGTGCCATCAGTGAGTCCGGGCCCTACAATGAGCAGTTCTTC
abundance: few; d_gene: .; j_gene: TRBJ1-2; v_gene: TRBV6-6; CDR3aa: CASSLKGLIWLPVDGYTF; CDR3nt: TGTGCCAGCAGTCTCAAGGGGCTGATCTGGTTACCGGTAGATGGCTACACCTTC
abundance: few; d_gene: TRBD2; j_gene: TRBJ2-7; v_gene: TRBV7-6; CDR3aa: CASSPGEAGAYEQYF; CDR3nt: TGTGCCAGCAGCCCCGGTGAGGCGGGAGCCTACGAGCAGTACTTC
abundance: .; d_gene: TRBD1; j_gene: TRBJ2-5; v_gene: TRBV6-5; CDR3aa: CASRIGTGVQETQYF; CDR3nt: TGTGCCAGCCGGATAGGGACAGGGGTTCAAGAGACCCAGTACTTC
abundance: few; d_gene: TRBD1; j_gene: TRBJ1-6; v_gene: TRBV12-3/TRBV12-4; CDR3aa: CASSPGTERLTLHF; CDR3nt: TGTGCCAGCAGCCCCGGGACAGAGCGGCTCACCCTCCACTTT
abundance: .; d_gene: TRBD2; j_gene: TRBJ2-7; v_gene: TRBV20-1; CDR3aa: CSATDTPSGVYEQYF; CDR3nt: TGCAGTGCCACAGATACCCCTAGCGGGGTCTACGAGCAGTACTTC
abundance: once; d_gene: .; j_gene: TRBJ2-1; v_gene: TRBV11-2; CDR3aa: CASSLYHRDNEQFF; CDR3nt: TGTGCCAGCAGCTTATACCACAGGGACAATGAGCAGTTCTTC
abundance: few; d_gene: TRBD1; j_gene: TRBJ2-1; v_gene: TRBV5-1; CDR3aa: CASSPRTGFYNEQFF; CDR3nt: TGCGCCAGCAGCCCTAGGACAGGCTTCTACAATGAGCAGTTCTTC
abundance: .; d_gene: .; j_gene: TRBJ2-2; v_gene: TRBV21-1; CDR3aa: CASISHTRTGVIGGELFF; CDR3nt: TGTGCCAGCATATCCCATACTCGGACAGGGGTAATCGGCGGGGAGCTGTTTTTT